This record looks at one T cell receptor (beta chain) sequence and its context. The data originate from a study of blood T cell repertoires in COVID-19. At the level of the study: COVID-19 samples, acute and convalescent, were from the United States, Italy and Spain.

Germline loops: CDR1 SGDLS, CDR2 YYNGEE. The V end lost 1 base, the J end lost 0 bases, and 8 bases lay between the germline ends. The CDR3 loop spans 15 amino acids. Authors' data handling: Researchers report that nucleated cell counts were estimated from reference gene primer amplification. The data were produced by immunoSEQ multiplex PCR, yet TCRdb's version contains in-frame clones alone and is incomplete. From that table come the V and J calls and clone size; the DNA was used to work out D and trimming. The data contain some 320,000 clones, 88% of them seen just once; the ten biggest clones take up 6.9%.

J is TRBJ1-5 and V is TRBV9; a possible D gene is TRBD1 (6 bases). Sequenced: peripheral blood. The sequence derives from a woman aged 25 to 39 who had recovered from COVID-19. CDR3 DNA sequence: TGTGCCAGCAGCGTAACAGGGCTTAGCAATCAGCCCCAGCATTTT. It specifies CASSVTGLSNQPQHF. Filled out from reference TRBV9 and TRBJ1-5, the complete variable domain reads DSGVTQTPKHLITATGQRVTLRCSPRSGDLSVYWYQQSLDQGLQFLIQYYNGEERAKGNILERFSAQQFPDLHSELNLSSLELGDSALYFCASSVTGLSNQPQHFGDGTRLSIL.